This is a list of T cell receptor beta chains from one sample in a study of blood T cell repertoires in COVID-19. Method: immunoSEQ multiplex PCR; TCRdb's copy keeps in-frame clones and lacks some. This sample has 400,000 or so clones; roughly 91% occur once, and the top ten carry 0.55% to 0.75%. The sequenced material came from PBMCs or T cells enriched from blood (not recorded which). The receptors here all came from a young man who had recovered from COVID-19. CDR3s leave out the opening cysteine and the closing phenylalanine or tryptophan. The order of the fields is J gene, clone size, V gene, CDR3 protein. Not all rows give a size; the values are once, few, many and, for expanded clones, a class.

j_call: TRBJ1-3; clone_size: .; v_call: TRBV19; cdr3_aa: ASGTYSGNTIY
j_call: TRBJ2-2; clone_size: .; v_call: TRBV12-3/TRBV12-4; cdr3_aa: ASSLVEAGELF
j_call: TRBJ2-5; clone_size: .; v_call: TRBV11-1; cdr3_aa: ASSTGQWVGETQY
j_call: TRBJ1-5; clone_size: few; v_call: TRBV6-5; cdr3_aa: ASSYGTGPNQPQH
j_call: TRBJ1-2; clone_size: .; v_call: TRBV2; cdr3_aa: ASSETRPSNYGYT
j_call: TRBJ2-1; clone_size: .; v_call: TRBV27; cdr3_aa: ASSFPRQGTNEQF
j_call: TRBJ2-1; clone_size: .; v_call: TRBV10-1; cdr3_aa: ASSERLAGRNEQF
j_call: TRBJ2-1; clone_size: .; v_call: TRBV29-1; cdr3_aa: SGGQGPHEQF
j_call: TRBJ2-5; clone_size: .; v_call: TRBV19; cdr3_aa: ASSISGSGETQY
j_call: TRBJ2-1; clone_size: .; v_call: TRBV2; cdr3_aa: ASSGGTGSYNEQF
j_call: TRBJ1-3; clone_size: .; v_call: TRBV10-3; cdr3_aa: AIKAGDSGNTIY
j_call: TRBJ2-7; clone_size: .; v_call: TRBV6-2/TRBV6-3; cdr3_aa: ASSLLAGSYEQY
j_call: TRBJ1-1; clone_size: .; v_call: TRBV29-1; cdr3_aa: SASTGGATEAF
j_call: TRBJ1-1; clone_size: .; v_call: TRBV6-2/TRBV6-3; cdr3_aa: ASSYEGGRTAKAF
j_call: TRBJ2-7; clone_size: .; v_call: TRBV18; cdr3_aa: ASSPDYSPRYEQY
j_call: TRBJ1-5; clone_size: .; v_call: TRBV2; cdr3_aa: ASRGQGNQPQH
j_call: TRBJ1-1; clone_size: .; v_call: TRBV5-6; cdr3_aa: ASSPQGMTAEAF
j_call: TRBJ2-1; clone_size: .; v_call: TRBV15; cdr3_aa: ATSRSPGLVNEQF